This is a list of T cell receptor beta chains from one sample in a study of blood T cell repertoires in COVID-19. The repertoire was sequenced with immunoSEQ multiplex PCR; TCRdb's copy has only in-frame clones and lacks some. The sample lists roughly 150,000 clones, 88% occurring once. Material for sequencing was peripheral blood. Receptor source: a human donor in a cohort sampled during active COVID-19. Both conserved end residues are part of each CDR3.

V gene,CDR3 protein
TRBV6-5,CASSFPGGRSTDTQYF
TRBV7-2,CASSYRRGQGASYTF
TRBV30,CACAAGQAPYEQYF
TRBV29-1,CSVEAAGPYEQYF
TRBV25-1,CASSESSTVYNSPLHF
TRBV6-6,CASTPERTGENQPQHF
TRBV11-1,CASSLLAGGYNEQFF
TRBV7-9,CASSFGVQGTRTTSGELFF
TRBV12-3/TRBV12-4,CASSTPGNSPLHF
TRBV15,CATSRDGRYNEQFF
TRBV18,CASSPPGGLNQPQHF
TRBV7-2,CASSLPGGYEQYF
TRBV30,CAWERGGYGYTF
TRBV3-1/TRBV3-2,CASSWDREVTEAFF
TRBV15,CATSRQRRVDSNQPQHF
TRBV7-9,CASSHRLASTDTQYF
TRBV2,CASRARTSGGFEQYF
TRBV19,CASSIDKDGRGETQYF
TRBV6-5,CASSLQGPGNQPQHF
TRBV7-2,CASSLAVGLETQYF
TRBV7-9,CASSYRGQTSYEQYF
TRBV5-1,CASSPGTGYTGELFF
TRBV19,CASSRGTGSYNEQFF
TRBV5-1,CASTHRDHGELFF
TRBV6-5,CASKRPGDAKNIQYF
TRBV6-2/TRBV6-3,CASSYPGWAQPQHF
TRBV9,CASSADSGGASPSYNEQFF
TRBV29-1,CSVRQDFSGANVLTF
TRBV5-4,CASSLGLAGAGEQFF
TRBV29-1,CSGRTSGGPYF
TRBV29-1,CSVEDLQQFYGYTF
TRBV24-1,CATRQGGSTEAFF
TRBV27,CASSPLGGRHEQYF
TRBV3-1/TRBV3-2,CASSQPNSPLHF
TRBV19,CASSNGTGLQPQHF
TRBV24-1,CATSEGGEQFF
TRBV29-1,CSVYRDGYTF
TRBV30,CAWSVRGDNSPLHF
TRBV14,CATGPGMNTEAFF
TRBV12-3/TRBV12-4,CASSPGGVGYTF
TRBV3-1/TRBV3-2,CASSQQGMVYEQYF